These 2 T cell receptor beta chains came from one sample sequenced in a study of T cell clonality in common variable immunodeficiency. The table came from immunoSEQ multiplex PCR; TCRdb's copy has only in-frame clones and leaves some out. The counts give tens of thousands of clones, none of them seen only once; 2.5% to 3% is held by the top ten. Material: peripheral blood mononuclear cells. These receptor sequences come from a person aged 18 to 69 in good health.

This clone was seen ten or more times. The read finishes 3 residues shy of the CDR3 end, and the germline J gene is used to complete it. This chain connects TRBV20-1 to TRBJ2-3; weak D call: TRBD1 (5 bases). The germline V gene has CDR1 DFQATT and CDR2 SNEGSKA (reference sequence). The CDR3 loop spans 13 amino acids. CDR3 DNA, as far as it was read: TGCAGTGCTAGGGAAGGACATCGTGGGACG. Protein product: CSAREGHRGT. The full CDR3 protein reads CSAREGHRGTQYF.

This clone came up many times. With the read ending 3 residues before the CDR3 end, the germline J gene is used to fill in that end. Other DNA sequences from this sample encode an identical CDR3 as well. V is TRBV11-2 and J is TRBJ1-2; 7 bases are shared with TRBD1. Germline-derived CDR1 and CDR2 are SGHAT and FQNNGV. This CDR3 is built from 13 residues. V lost 5 bases and J lost 5; bases outside the gene matches: 5. The part of the CDR3 DNA that was read is TGTGCCAGCAGCCCCGGACAGGATTATGGC. Translating it yields CASSPGQDYG. The CDR3 in full is CASSPGQDYGYTF.